This is a list of T cell receptor beta chains from one sample in a study of tumor and adjacent non-tumor tissue in lung cancer. TCRdb redid the calling of the multiplex PCR reads with MiXCR, one entry per CDR3 protein. The sample yields 89,000 or so distinct CDR3 sequences, around 57% seen once. Sequencing was performed on lung tumor tissue. These receptors all come from a man aged 65-85 years with non-small cell lung cancer. CDR3s include the opening cysteine and the closing phenylalanine or tryptophan. D genes are given only for firm matches. Only part of the rows carry a size: once, few, many, or a class if the clone is expanded.

V gene: TRBV29-1
CDR3 length: 15
clone size: .
D gene: .
J gene: TRBJ2-1
CDR3 DNA: TGCAGCGTTGCCCTACAGGACCCGAGATACAATGAGCAGTTCTTC
CDR3 protein: CSVALQDPRYNEQFF

V gene: TRBV11-2
CDR3 length: 14
clone size: .
D gene: .
J gene: TRBJ2-7
CDR3 DNA: TGTGTCAGCAGCTTAGGAGACAGATGCTACGAGCAGTACTTC
CDR3 protein: CVSSLGDRCYEQYF

V gene: TRBV11-2
CDR3 length: 13
clone size: medium-sized
D gene: .
J gene: TRBJ2-7
CDR3 DNA: TGTGCCAGCAGCTTAAACAGAGGCTACGAGCAGTACTTC
CDR3 protein: CASSLNRGYEQYF

V gene: TRBV20-1
CDR3 length: 17
clone size: many
D gene: TRBD2
J gene: TRBJ2-2
CDR3 DNA: TGCAGTGCTAGAGTGCAGGGCGGGAGTGAGGTCACCGGGGAGCTGTTTTTT
CDR3 protein: CSARVQGGSEVTGELFF

V gene: TRBV6-5
CDR3 length: 17
clone size: .
D gene: .
J gene: TRBJ2-1
CDR3 DNA: TGTGTCAGCAGTTCACCTAGTCGGAGCGGTAGCGACAATGAGCAGTTCTTC
CDR3 protein: CVSSSPSRSGSDNEQFF

V gene: TRBV12-3/TRBV12-4
CDR3 length: 14
clone size: .
D gene: .
J gene: TRBJ1-2
CDR3 DNA: TGTGCCAGCAGTTTAGTGCCGGGGGGCTATAGCTACACCTTC
CDR3 protein: CASSLVPGGYSYTF

V gene: TRBV6-6
CDR3 length: 18
clone size: once
D gene: .
J gene: TRBJ2-7
CDR3 DNA: TGTGCCAGCAGCCCCCGGTGTGGTGGCAGTCGGTCTTGGTACGAGCAGTACTTC
CDR3 protein: CASSPRCGGSRSWYEQYF

V gene: TRBV7-8
CDR3 length: 16
clone size: .
D gene: TRBD2
J gene: TRBJ2-3
CDR3 DNA: TGTGCCAGCAGCTCATGGACTAGGAAAGCCACAGATACGCCGTATTTT
CDR3 protein: CASSSWTRKATDTPYF

V gene: TRBV7-8
CDR3 length: 16
clone size: .
D gene: TRBD2
J gene: TRBJ2-1
CDR3 DNA: TGTGCCAGCGGCCCCTCCCGGCGACTAGCGTCGGATGAGCAGTTCTTT
CDR3 protein: CASGPSRRLASDEQFF

V gene: TRBV12-3/TRBV12-4
CDR3 length: 14
clone size: .
D gene: TRBD1
J gene: TRBJ2-7
CDR3 DNA: TGTGCCGGCAGCCTGTTACAGGGGGCATACGAACAGTACTTC
CDR3 protein: CAGSLLQGAYEQYF